One sample yielded the 25 T cell receptor beta chains listed below, sequenced in a study of CD8+CD57+ T cells in acquired aplastic anemia. Genomic DNA templated the TCR beta VDJ and CDR3 profiling. TCRdb independently ran MiXCR on the reads; one entry per CDR3 protein. The repertoire holds roughly 300,000 distinct CDR3 sequences, with around three fifths as singletons. Sequenced input: sorted CD4+, CD8+, or CD8+CD57+ T cells (not recorded which) from PBMCs. These receptors came from a human donor with severe aplastic anemia or a healthy control (not recorded which).

This sequence joins TRBV10-1 and TRBJ2-7; possibly TRBD1 for D (6 bases). The V end lost 6 bases, the J end lost 2 bases, and 14 bases lay between the germline ends. Germline V gene sequence: CDR1 WNHNN, CDR2 SYGVQD (reference sequence). CDR3 size: 14 residues. The CDR3 sequence is CASRGDTLPYEQYF. The CDR3 bases are TGCGCCAGCAGAGGGGACACCCTTCCCTACGAGCAGTACTTC.

This clonotype was seen a handful of times. The gene calls are TRBV12-3 or TRBV12-4 and TRBJ2-2; 7 positions agree with TRBD2. Trimming took 5 bases from V and 5 from J; bases not matched to a gene: 20. This CDR3 has 19 amino acids. In nucleotides, the CDR3 is TGTGCCAGCAGTCCATTTACGGTGGCTAGCGGTTTAGGAACCGGGGAGCTGTTTTTT. Its translation is CASSPFTVASGLGTGELFF.

V and J are TRBV24-1 and TRBJ2-7; 7 nucleotides align to TRBD2. Germline CDR1 is KGHDR and CDR2 is SFDVKD. V was pared by 5 bases and J by 6 bases, with 9 bases of the junction left unmatched. The CDR3 consists of 14 residues. For the CDR3, the DNA is TGTGCCACCAGTGCCGCCGGGGGGACCTGCGAGCAGTACTTC. It translates to CATSAAGGTCEQYF.

V is TRBV7-3 and J is TRBJ2-3; 8 nucleotides match TRBD1. In germline, CDR1 is SGHTA, CDR2 FQGTGA. This CDR3 has 15 amino acids. V was clipped by 2 bases and J by 4 bases; unmatched bases: 5. The CDR3 DNA reads TGTGCCAGCAGCTTACAGGGGGCAGTTGCAGATACGCAGTATTTT. It translates to CASSLQGAVADTQYF.

The table lists this clonotype with a few counts. The chain couples TRBV24-1 to TRBJ2-1; possible D gene TRBD1, 5 bases. This CDR3 spans 13 amino acids. From germline, CDR1 is KGHDR and CDR2 SFDVKD. V lost 2 bases and J 7 bases, leaving 8 bases between the germline ends. The CDR3 reads CATSDWGENEQFF. The DNA for the CDR3 is TGTGCCACCAGTGATTGGGGCGAAAATGAGCAGTTCTTC.

This clonotype showed up many times. The chain uses TRBV5-6 and TRBJ2-5; TRBD2 agrees at 9 bases. The CDR3 length is 15 residues. Germline lookup yields CDR1 SGHDT and CDR2 YYEEEE. J was trimmed by 5 bases and V by 0 bases; bases with no gene match: 5. DNA for the CDR3: TGTGCCAGCAGCTTGGTCGCGGGAGGGGAGGAGACCCAGTACTTC. Translated: CASSLVAGGEETQYF. The full variable domain, with the rest looked up from reference TRBV5-6 and TRBJ2-5, is DAGVTQSPTHLIKTRGQQVTLRCSPKSGHDTVSWYQQALGQGPQFIFQYYEEEERQRGNFPDRFSGHQFPNYSSELNVNALLLGDSALYLCASSLVAGGEETQYFGPGTRLLVL.

This chain joins TRBV9 and TRBJ2-7, with TRBD1 identical over 10 bases. The germline gives CDR1 SGDLS, CDR2 YYNGEE. Trimming took 3 bases from V and 7 from J; bases not matched to a gene: 7. CDR3 size: 14 residues. The CDR3 nucleotides are TGTGCCAGCAGCGAGACAGGGGGCGCGGGGGAGCAGTACTTC. Protein product: CASSETGGAGEQYF. The full variable domain, in which reference TRBV9 and TRBJ2-7 provide the parts outside the CDR3, is DSGVTQTPKHLITATGQRVTLRCSPRSGDLSVYWYQQSLDQGLQFLIQYYNGEERAKGNILERFSAQQFPDLHSELNLSSLELGDSALYFCASSETGGAGEQYFGPGTRLTVT.

This clonotype has only a few counts. The rearrangement joins TRBV15 to TRBJ2-7; 10 bases fit TRBD1. Looked up from germline, CDR1 is LNHNV and CDR2 is YYDKDF (reference sequence). This CDR3 has 16 amino acids. V shed 0 bases, J shed 3 bases, and the junction held 5 bases outside the gene matches. The DNA for the CDR3 is TGTGCCACCAGCAGAGATCTGGGGACAGGGGTCTACGAGCAGTACTTC. It specifies CATSRDLGTGVYEQYF.

This chain links TRBV5-1 with TRBJ2-1; TRBD1 is a possible D gene (5 bases). Trimming stripped 0 bases from V and 4 bases from J, with 11 bases between. The CDR3 totals 15 residues. Germline values: CDR1 SGHRS, CDR2 YFSETQ. The DNA of the CDR3 is TGCGCCAGCAGCTTGGAAGGGGCGGTGTACAATGAGCAGTTCTTC. It is translated as CASSLEGAVYNEQFF. Filled out from reference TRBV5-1 and TRBJ2-1, the complete variable domain reads KAGVTQTPRYLIKTRGQQVTLSCSPISGHRSVSWYQQTPGQGLQFLFEYFSETQRNKGNFPGRFSGRQFSNSRSEMNVSTLELGDSALYLCASSLEGAVYNEQFFGPGTRLTVL.

The CDR3 nucleotides are TGTGCCATCGGGCCGGAGGGCGGCTACACCTTC. Translated: CAIGPEGGYTF. The chain employs TRBV10-3 and TRBJ1-2, with no clear D. Looked up from germline, CDR1 is ENHRY and CDR2 is SYGVKD. This CDR3 comprises 11 residues. V shed 8 bases and J shed 8 bases, with 12 bases lying between them.

The gene calls are TRBV7-6 and TRBJ1-5; D remains unclear. Looked up from germline, CDR1 is SGHVS and CDR2 is FNYEAQ. This CDR3 has 17 amino acids. Trimming took off 1 base at V and 4 bases at J, with 17 bases between the two ends. The CDR3 sequence: CASSLEAGRTGNQPQHF. Here the CDR3 DNA reads TGTGCCAGCAGCTTAGAGGCGGGCAGGACGGGAAATCAGCCCCAGCATTTT.

The chain uses TRBV5-1 and TRBJ2-7; 8 bases line up with TRBD1. With V trimmed by 0 bases and J by 5 bases, 7 bases remained unmatched. Germline values: CDR1 SGHRS, CDR2 YFSETQ. The CDR3 is made up of 15 amino acids. Here the CDR3 reads CASSLGQGAADEQYF. The CDR3, as DNA: TGCGCCAGCAGCTTGGGGCAGGGGGCGGCGGACGAGCAGTACTTC.

The V and J genes are TRBV19 and TRBJ1-2; the match to TRBD1 covers 9 bases. This CDR3 has 15 residues. Germline V gene data show CDR1 as LNHDA and CDR2 as SQIVND (reference sequence). Unmatched junction bases numbered 4, after V lost 3 bases and J lost 2 bases. CDR3 sequence (DNA): TGTGCCAGTAGTATCCCGGGACAGGGCAACTATGGCTACACCTTC. It codes for CASSIPGQGNYGYTF.

The chain combines TRBV28 with TRBJ1-4; D is perhaps TRBD1 (6 bases). The CDR3 totals 14 residues. Germline V gene lookup returns CDR1 MDHEN and CDR2 SYDVKM. Trimming cost V 7 bases and J 12 bases, with 21 bases left between them. CDR3 sequence (DNA): TGTGCCAGCAACCGGGACAACCAGGCTGGGCAACTGTTTTTT. As protein: CASNRDNQAGQLFF. The full variable domain, rest sourced from reference TRBV28 and TRBJ1-4, is DVKVTQSSRYLVKRTGEKVFLECVQDMDHENMFWYRQDPGLGLRLIYFSYDVKMKEKGDIPEGYSVSREKKERFSLILESASTNQTSMYLCASNRDNQAGQLFFGSGTQLSVL.

A word on this clonotype: A much more abundant neighbour one base away suggests this may be a read error. The genes are TRBV6-1 and TRBJ1-4; a weak D match, TRBD1 (5 bases). The CDR3 totals 13 residues. V lost 11 bases and J 5 bases, leaving 15 bases between the germline ends. Per the germline V gene, CDR1 is MNHNS and CDR2 is SASEGT. CDR3 loop: CAGERGPNEKLFF. CDR3 coding DNA: TGTGCCGGCGAGCGGGGACCGAATGAAAAACTGTTTTTT.

This clonotype was picked up many times. The chain employs TRBV5-6 and TRBJ2-7; 9 bases line up with TRBD1. The length of the CDR3 is 13 residues. J gave up 9 bases and V 9 bases, and 13 bases lay outside the gene matches. Germline assignment: CDR1 SGHDT and CDR2 YYEEEE. The CDR3 spells CATTGQGIGVQYF. The CDR3 nucleotides are TGTGCCACTACGGGACAGGGTATTGGTGTGCAGTACTTC.

This clonotype was observed at least ten times. CDR3 sequence (DNA): TGTGCCAGCAGCTTAAGTCACGAGCAGTACTTC. Translating it yields CASSLSHEQYF. The chain combines TRBV7-9 with TRBJ2-7; no reliable D call. The germline V gene has CDR1 SEHNR and CDR2 FQNEAQ (reference sequence). Trimming stripped 2 bases from V and 5 bases from J, with 4 bases between. The CDR3 contains 11 residues. Complete variable domain (other parts from reference TRBV7-9 and TRBJ2-7): DTGVSQNPRHKITKRGQNVTFRCDPISEHNRLYWYRQTLGQGPEFLTYFQNEAQLEKSRLLSDRFSAERPKGSFSTLEIQRTEQGDSAMYLCASSLSHEQYFGPGTRLTVT.

This chain uses TRBV20-1 with TRBJ2-3; D perhaps matches TRBD1 (7 bases). This CDR3 has 13 amino acids. V gave up 8 bases and J gave up 6 bases, with 18 bases separating them. Germline V lookup: CDR1 DFQATT, CDR2 SNEGSKA (reference sequence). The CDR3 sequence is CSSGGTAQDTQYF. The CDR3 DNA sequence: TGCAGTTCTGGCGGGACAGCCCAGGATACGCAGTATTTT.

J is TRBJ2-1 and V is TRBV15, with 10 bases that match TRBD1. Germline lookup yields CDR1 LNHNV and CDR2 YYDKDF (reference sequence). CDR3 length: 17 residues. Germline trimming cut 2 bases from V and 5 bases from J; bases unmatched to any gene: 9. CDR3 sequence reads: CATSRTLGTGANNEQFF. CDR3 nucleotides: TGTGCCACCAGCAGAACCCTAGGGACAGGGGCAAACAATGAGCAGTTCTTC.

The V gene is TRBV20-1, the J gene TRBJ2-7; D might be TRBD2 (6 bases). CDR3 length: 14 residues. Looked up from germline, CDR1 is DFQATT and CDR2 is SNEGSKA (reference sequence). Trimming removed 4 bases at V and 3 bases at J, with 16 bases between. This CDR3 reads CSATRIGSGYEQYF. The DNA of the CDR3 is TGCAGTGCTACCAGAATCGGGAGTGGCTACGAGCAGTACTTC.

This clonotype was counted ten times or more. V is TRBV5-1 and J is TRBJ2-2, with TRBD2 matching over 9 bases. This CDR3 region has 15 residues. The junction had 7 bases not matched to a gene; V was cut back by 6 bases and J by 4 bases. Germline V gives CDR1 SGHRS, CDR2 YFSETQ. The CDR3 sequence is CASTVAGAFTGELFF. The DNA for the CDR3 is TGCGCCAGCACCGTAGCGGGGGCCTTCACCGGGGAGCTGTTTTTT.

The CDR3 region has the DNA TGTGCCACTAAAACGGGGAACTATGGCTACACCTTC. Translated, it gives CATKTGNYGYTF. The rearrangement links TRBV19 to TRBJ1-2; no definite D call. Trimming removed 10 bases from V and 2 bases from J, with 11 bases in between. This CDR3 has 12 residues. In germline, CDR1 is LNHDA, CDR2 SQIVND (reference sequence).

J is TRBJ1-1 and V is TRBV19; D might be TRBD1 (5 bases). Germline V lookup: CDR1 LNHDA, CDR2 SQIVND (reference sequence). Trimming left V 1 base short and J 6 bases short, with 15 bases between. The CDR3 runs to 15 residues. CDR3 amino acids: CASSIGGVRVAEAFF. The CDR3 nucleotides are TGTGCCAGTAGTATAGGGGGGGTGAGAGTCGCTGAAGCTTTCTTT.

The gene calls are TRBV20-1 and TRBJ1-1; weak D call: TRBD1 (5 bases). Per the germline V gene, CDR1 is DFQATT and CDR2 is SNEGSKA (reference sequence). The CDR3 contains 12 residues. V was clipped by 1 base and J by 11 bases, with 14 bases between them. The CDR3 protein is CSARAGGRGAFF. CDR3 sequence (DNA): TGCAGTGCTAGAGCGGGTGGGCGGGGGGCTTTCTTT.

This clonotype was detected once. The chain joins TRBV10-3 to TRBJ1-3; 9 bases align to TRBD1. Germline trimming cut 5 bases from V and 4 bases from J; bases unmatched to any gene: 9. The CDR3 runs 16 residues. CDR1 ENHRY and CDR2 SYGVKD come from the germline V gene. CDR3 amino acids: CAISRVQGASGNTIYF. CDR3 bases: TGTGCCATCAGTAGAGTACAGGGGGCAAGCGGAAACACCATATATTTT.